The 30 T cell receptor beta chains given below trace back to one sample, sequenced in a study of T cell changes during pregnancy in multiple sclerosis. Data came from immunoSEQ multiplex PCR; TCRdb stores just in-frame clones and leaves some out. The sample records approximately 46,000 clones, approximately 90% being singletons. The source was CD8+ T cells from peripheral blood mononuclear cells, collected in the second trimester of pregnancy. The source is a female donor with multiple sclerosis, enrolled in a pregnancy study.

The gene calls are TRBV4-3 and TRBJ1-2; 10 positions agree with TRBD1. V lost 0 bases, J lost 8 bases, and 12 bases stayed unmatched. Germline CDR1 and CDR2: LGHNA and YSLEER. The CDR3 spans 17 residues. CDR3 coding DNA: TGCGCCAGCAGCCAAGATCGGGACAGGGGACAACTTCGAGGCTACACCTTC. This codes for CASSQDRDRGQLRGYTF.

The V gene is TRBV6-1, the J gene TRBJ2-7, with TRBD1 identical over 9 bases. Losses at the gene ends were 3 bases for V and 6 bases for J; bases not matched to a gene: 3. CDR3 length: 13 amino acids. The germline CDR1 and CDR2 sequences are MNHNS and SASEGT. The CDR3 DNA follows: TGTGCCAGCAGTGACTCGGACAGGGGCGAGCAGTACTTC. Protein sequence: CASSDSDRGEQYF.

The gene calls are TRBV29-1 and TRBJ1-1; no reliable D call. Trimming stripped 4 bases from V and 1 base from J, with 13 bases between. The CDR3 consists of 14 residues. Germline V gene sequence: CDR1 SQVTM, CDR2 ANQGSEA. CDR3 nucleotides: TGCAGCGTTGGAATCGGTAACTGGAACACTGAAGCTTTCTTT. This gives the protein CSVGIGNWNTEAFF.

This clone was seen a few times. The CDR3 coding sequence is TGTGCCATCAGGGAAAGCGGGGGCCGGAACACCGGGGAGCTGTTTTTT. This gives the protein CAIRESGGRNTGELFF. This chain uses TRBV10-3 with TRBJ2-2; 8 bases agree with TRBD2. V was clipped by 6 bases and J by 1 base; unmatched bases: 7. Germline V gene data show CDR1 as ENHRY and CDR2 as SYGVKD. The CDR3 is 16 amino acids.

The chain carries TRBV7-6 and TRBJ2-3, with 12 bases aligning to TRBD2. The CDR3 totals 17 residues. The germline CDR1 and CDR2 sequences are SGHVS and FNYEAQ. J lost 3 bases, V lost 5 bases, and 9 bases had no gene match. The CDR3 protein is CASSPQASGGGTDTQYF. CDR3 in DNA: TGTGCCAGCAGCCCCCAGGCTAGCGGGGGGGGGACAGATACGCAGTATTTT.

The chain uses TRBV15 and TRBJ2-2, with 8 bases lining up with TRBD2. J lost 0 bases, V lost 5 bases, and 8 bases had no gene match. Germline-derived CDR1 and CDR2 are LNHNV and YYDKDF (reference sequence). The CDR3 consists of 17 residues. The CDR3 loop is CATSSNRGGPNTGELFF. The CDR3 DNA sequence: TGTGCCACCAGCTCCAACCGGGGGGGACCGAACACCGGGGAGCTGTTTTTT.

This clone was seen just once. The CDR3 spells CASSLGQAIHEQFF. CDR3 nucleotide sequence: TGTGCCAGCAGCCTTGGACAAGCCATCCATGAGCAGTTCTTC. The gene calls are TRBV7-3 and TRBJ2-1; D possibly corresponds to TRBD1 (5 bases). CDR3 size: 14 residues. Germline lookup yields CDR1 SGHTA and CDR2 FQGTGA. V lost 5 bases, J lost 8 bases, and 16 bases lay in between.

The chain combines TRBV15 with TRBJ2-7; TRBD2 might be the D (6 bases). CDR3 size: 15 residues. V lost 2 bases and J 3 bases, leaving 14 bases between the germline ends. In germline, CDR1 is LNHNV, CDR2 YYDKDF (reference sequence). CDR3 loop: CATSRPRGTLYEQYF. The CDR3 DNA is TGTGCCACCAGCAGACCCCGGGGGACCCTCTACGAGCAGTACTTC.

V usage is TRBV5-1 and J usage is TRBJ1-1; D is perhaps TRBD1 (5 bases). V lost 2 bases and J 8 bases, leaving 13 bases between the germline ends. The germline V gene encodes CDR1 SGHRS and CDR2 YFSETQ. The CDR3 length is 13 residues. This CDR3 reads CASSFRTKAEAFF. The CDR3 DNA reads TGCGCCAGCAGCTTCCGGACAAAGGCGGAAGCTTTCTTT.

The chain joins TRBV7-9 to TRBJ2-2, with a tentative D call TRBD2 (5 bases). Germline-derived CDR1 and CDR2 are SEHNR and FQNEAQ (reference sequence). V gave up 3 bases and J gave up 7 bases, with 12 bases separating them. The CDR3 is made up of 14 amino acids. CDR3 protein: CASSLREDGGELFF. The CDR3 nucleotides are TGTGCCAGCAGCTTGAGGGAAGATGGCGGGGAGCTGTTTTTT.

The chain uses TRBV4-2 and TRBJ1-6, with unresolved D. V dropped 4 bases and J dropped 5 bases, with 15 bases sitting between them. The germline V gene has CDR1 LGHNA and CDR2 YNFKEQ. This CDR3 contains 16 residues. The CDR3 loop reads CASSPAYYGDNSPLHF. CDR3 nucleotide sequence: TGTGCCAGCAGCCCAGCCTACTATGGTGATAATTCACCCCTCCACTTT.

This chain's CDR3 is CASSQGNEQFF. The CDR3 bases are TGTGCCAGCAGTCAGGGAAATGAGCAGTTCTTC. The V and J genes are TRBV27 and TRBJ2-1; D may be TRBD1 (5 bases). The CDR3 extends over 11 amino acids. V was trimmed by 5 bases and J by 7 bases, leaving 6 bases between them. Germline V gene lookup returns CDR1 MNHEY and CDR2 SMNVEV (reference sequence).

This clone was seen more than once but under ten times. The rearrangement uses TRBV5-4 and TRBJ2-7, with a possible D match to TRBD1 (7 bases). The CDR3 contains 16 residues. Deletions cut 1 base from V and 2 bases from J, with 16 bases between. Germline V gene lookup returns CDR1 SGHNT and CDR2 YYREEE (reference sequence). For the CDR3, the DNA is TGTGCCAGCAGCTTGCCGGGGGACAGCCTCACCTACGAGCAGTACTTC. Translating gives CASSLPGDSLTYEQYF.

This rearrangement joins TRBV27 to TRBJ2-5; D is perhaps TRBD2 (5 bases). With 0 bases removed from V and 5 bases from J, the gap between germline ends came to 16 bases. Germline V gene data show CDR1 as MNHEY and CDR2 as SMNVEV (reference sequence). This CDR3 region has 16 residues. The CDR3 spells CASSLSSGIRRETQYF. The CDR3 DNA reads TGTGCCAGCAGTTTATCGTCAGGCATCAGGAGGGAGACCCAGTACTTC.

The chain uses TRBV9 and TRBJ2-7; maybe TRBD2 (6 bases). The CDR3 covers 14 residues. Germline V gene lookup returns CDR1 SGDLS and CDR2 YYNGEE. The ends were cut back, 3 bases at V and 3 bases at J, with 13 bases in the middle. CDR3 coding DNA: TGTGCCAGCAGCGGGGGGGACGGAGACTACGAGCAGTACTTC. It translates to CASSGGDGDYEQYF.

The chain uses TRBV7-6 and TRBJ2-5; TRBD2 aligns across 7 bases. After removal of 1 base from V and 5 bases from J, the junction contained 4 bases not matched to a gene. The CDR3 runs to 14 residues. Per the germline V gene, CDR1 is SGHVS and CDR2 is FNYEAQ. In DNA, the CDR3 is TGTGCCAGCAGCTTAGGGGGAGGGGCGGAGACCCAGTACTTC. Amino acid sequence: CASSLGGGAETQYF.

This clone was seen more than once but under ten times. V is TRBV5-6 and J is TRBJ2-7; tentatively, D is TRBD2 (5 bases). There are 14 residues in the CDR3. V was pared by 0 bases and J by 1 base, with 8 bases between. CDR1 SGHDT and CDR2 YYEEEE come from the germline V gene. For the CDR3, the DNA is TGTGCCAGCAGCTTGGGGGAGTGGTCCTACGAGCAGTACTTC. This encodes CASSLGEWSYEQYF.

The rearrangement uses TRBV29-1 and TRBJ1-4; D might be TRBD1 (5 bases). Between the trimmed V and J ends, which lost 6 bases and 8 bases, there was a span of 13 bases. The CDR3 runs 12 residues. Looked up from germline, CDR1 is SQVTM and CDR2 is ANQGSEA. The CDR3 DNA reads TGCAGCGTGGATGGGGGGAACGAAAAACTGTTTTTT. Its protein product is CSVDGGNEKLFF.

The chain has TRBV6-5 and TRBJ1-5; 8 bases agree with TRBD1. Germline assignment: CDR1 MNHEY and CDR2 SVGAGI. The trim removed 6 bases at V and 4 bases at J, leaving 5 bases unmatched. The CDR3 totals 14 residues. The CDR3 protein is CASSPTGENQPQHF. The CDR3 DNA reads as TGTGCCAGCAGCCCGACAGGGGAGAATCAGCCCCAGCATTTT.

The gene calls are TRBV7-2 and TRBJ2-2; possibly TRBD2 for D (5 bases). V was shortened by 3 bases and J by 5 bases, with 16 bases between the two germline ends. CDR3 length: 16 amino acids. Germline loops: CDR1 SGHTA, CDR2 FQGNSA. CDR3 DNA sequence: TGTGCCAGCAGCTTTCAAGAGACTAACCCGACCGGGGAGCTGTTTTTT. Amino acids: CASSFQETNPTGELFF.

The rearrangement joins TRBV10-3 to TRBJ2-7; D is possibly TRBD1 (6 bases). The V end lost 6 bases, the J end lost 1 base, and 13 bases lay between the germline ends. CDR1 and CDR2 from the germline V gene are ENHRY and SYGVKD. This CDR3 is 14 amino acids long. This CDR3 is CAIRNTGQSYEQYF. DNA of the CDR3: TGTGCCATCAGAAATACTGGACAGTCCTACGAGCAGTACTTC.

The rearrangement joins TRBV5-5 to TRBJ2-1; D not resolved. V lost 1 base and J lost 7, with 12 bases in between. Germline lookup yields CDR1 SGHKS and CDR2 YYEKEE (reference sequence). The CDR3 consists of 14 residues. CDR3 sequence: CASSLPTETNEQFF. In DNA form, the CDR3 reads TGTGCCAGCAGCTTGCCTACAGAGACAAATGAGCAGTTCTTC.

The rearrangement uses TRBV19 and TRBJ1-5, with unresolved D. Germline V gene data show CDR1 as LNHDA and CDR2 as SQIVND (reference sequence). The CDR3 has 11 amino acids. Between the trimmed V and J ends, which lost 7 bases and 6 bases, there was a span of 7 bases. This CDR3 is CASTSGQPQHF. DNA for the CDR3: TGTGCCAGTACCTCGGGTCAGCCCCAGCATTTT. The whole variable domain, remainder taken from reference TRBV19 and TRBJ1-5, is DGGITQSPKYLFRKEGQNVTLSCEQNLNHDAMYWYRQDPGQGLRLIYYSQIVNDFQKGDIAEGYSVSREKKESFPLTVTSAQKNPTAFYLCASTSGQPQHFGDGTRLSIL.

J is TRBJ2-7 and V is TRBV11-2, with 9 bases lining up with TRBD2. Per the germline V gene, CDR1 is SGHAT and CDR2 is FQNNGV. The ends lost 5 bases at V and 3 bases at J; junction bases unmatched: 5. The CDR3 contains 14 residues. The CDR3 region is CASSALAGGYEQYF. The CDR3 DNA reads TGTGCCAGCAGCGCACTAGCGGGTGGCTACGAGCAGTACTTC.

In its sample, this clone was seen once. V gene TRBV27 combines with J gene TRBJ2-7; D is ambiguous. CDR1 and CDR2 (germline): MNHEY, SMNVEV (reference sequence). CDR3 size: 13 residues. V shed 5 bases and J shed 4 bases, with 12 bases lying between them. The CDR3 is CASSPILQYEQYF. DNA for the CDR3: TGTGCCAGCAGTCCCATCCTTCAGTACGAGCAGTACTTC.

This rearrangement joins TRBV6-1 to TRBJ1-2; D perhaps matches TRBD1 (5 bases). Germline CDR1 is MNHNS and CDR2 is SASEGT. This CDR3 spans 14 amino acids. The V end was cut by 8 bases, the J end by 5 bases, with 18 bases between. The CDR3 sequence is CASQNRGIRYGYTF. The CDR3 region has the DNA TGTGCCAGCCAGAACCGGGGGATAAGGTATGGCTACACCTTC.

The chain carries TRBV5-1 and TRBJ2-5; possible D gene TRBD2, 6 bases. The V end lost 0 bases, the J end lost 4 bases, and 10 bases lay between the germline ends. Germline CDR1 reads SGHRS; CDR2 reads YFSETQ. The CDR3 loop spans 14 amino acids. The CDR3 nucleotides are TGCGCCAGCAGCTTGGTACTAGCTGGAGAGACCCAGTACTTC. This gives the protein CASSLVLAGETQYF.

The CDR3 DNA is TGTGCCAGTAGTCTGTTGGCGGACAAAAATGAAAAACTGTTTTTT. Protein sequence: CASSLLADKNEKLFF. The chain is built from TRBV19 and TRBJ1-4, with a possible D match to TRBD1 (5 bases). Trimming pared 5 bases from V and 5 bases from J, leaving 15 bases between. CDR3 size: 15 residues. The germline V gene encodes CDR1 LNHDA and CDR2 SQIVND (reference sequence).

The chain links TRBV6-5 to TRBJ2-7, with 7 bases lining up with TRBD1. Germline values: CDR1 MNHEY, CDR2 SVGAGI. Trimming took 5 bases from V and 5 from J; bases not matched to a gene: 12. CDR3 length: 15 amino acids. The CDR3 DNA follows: TGTGCCAGCAGTCGCCGGGACAGTCCCTGGAACGAGCAGTACTTC. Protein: CASSRRDSPWNEQYF.

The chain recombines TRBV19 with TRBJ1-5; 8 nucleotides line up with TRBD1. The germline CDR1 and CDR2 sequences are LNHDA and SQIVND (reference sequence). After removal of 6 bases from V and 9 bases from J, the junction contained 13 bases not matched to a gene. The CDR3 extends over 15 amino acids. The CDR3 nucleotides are TGTGCCAGTAGCCCAGTGACAGGGGCGGCCTCGCCCCAGCATTTT. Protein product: CASSPVTGAASPQHF. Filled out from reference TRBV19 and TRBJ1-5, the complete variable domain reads DGGITQSPKYLFRKEGQNVTLSCEQNLNHDAMYWYRQDPGQGLRLIYYSQIVNDFQKGDIAEGYSVSREKKESFPLTVTSAQKNPTAFYLCASSPVTGAASPQHFGDGTRLSIL.